This TCR beta chain comes out of a study of cytomegalovirus exposure and HLA in healthy donors. CDR1 is SGDLS and CDR2 is YYNGEE in the germline V gene. V lost 1 base, J lost 4 bases, and 5 bases lay in between. This CDR3 contains 12 residues. 60 Vbeta and 13 Jbeta primers were used in PCR. Here immunoSEQ multiplex PCR was the method, and the copy in TCRdb shows in-frame clones only, minus some. The sample holds some 120,000 clones, about 74% seen once. The chain employs TRBV9 and TRBJ1-1, with D maybe TRBD1 (5 bases). The source is a woman between 45 and 65 years old in good health and CMV-seropositive. Sequencing input: PBMCs. Written as DNA, the CDR3 is TGTGCCAGCAGCGTAAGGGGCACTGAAGCTTTCTTT. Protein sequence: CASSVRGTEAFF.